Below, 15 T cell receptor beta chains from the same sample are listed, as sequenced in a study of blood T cell repertoires in COVID-19. TCRdb's table, derived via immunoSEQ multiplex PCR, lists solely in-frame clones and lacks some. Found here are over 110,000 clones, 65% to 80% of them singletons; the top ten hold about 1.9%. Sequencing was carried out using peripheral blood. Receptor source: an older woman with acute or convalescent COVID-19.

This rearrangement joins TRBV7-9 to TRBJ2-1; 7 positions match TRBD2. Trimming at V came to 5 bases and at J to 1 base, leaving 8 bases not matched to a gene. Per the germline V gene, CDR1 is SEHNR and CDR2 is FQNEAQ (reference sequence). CDR3 length: 16 amino acids. CDR3 protein: CASSPASGVSYNEQFF. Written as DNA, the CDR3 is TGTGCCAGCAGCCCAGCTAGCGGAGTGTCCTACAATGAGCAGTTCTTC.

V is TRBV18 and J is TRBJ2-7; D might be TRBD2 (7 bases). V was trimmed by 2 bases and J by 5 bases, leaving 13 bases between them. In germline, CDR1 is KGHSH, CDR2 LQKENI. CDR3 length: 14 residues. CDR3 amino acids: CASSPEQGGNEQYF. The CDR3 region has the DNA TGTGCCAGCTCACCAGAACAGGGAGGGAACGAGCAGTACTTC.

The J gene is TRBJ1-1, the V gene TRBV18, with D perhaps matching TRBD1 (5 bases). This CDR3 is built from 12 residues. Germline V gene data show CDR1 as KGHSH and CDR2 as LQKENI. V lost 8 bases and J lost 5, with 12 bases in between. Written as DNA, the CDR3 is TGTGCCAGCCGGCCGGGGGGAACTGAAGCTTTCTTT. Protein product: CASRPGGTEAFF.

The chain employs TRBV7-6 and TRBJ2-1, with TRBD2 matching over 10 bases. The ends lost 5 bases at V and 8 bases at J; junction bases unmatched: 9. The CDR3 is 15 amino acids. Germline loops: CDR1 SGHVS, CDR2 FNYEAQ. The CDR3, as DNA: TGTGCCAGCAGCCGGGGACTAGCGATACAAGATGAGCAGTTCTTC. This translates into CASSRGLAIQDEQFF.

This chain joins TRBV15 and TRBJ2-1; perhaps TRBD2 as D (6 bases). V was shortened by 0 bases and J by 3 bases, with 15 bases between the two germline ends. The CDR3 is 17 residues long. The V gene's germline CDR1 is LNHNV and CDR2 YYDKDF (reference sequence). The CDR3 DNA reads as TGTGCCACCAGCAGAGATCTGGGGGGAATCCTCTACAATGAGCAGTTCTTC. Its translation is CATSRDLGGILYNEQFF.

This sequence joins TRBV19 and TRBJ1-1, with TRBD1 matching over 7 bases. Germline V lookup: CDR1 LNHDA, CDR2 SQIVND (reference sequence). The V gene end was trimmed by 6 bases and the J gene end by 2 bases; junction bases not matched to a gene: 9. The CDR3 sequence is 15 residues long. The CDR3 loop reads CASRRAGTANTEAFF. The CDR3 DNA is TGTGCCAGTAGGCGAGCCGGGACAGCTAACACTGAAGCTTTCTTT.

This CDR3 is CASSELLGATEAFF. The CDR3 DNA reads TGCGCCAGCTCTGAACTACTCGGAGCCACTGAAGCTTTCTTT. The chain has TRBV5-1 and TRBJ1-1; D unclear. The CDR3 contains 14 residues. V was trimmed by 7 bases and J by 4 bases, leaving 17 bases between them. CDR1 is SGHRS, CDR2 YFSETQ, per germline.

Regarding this clone: Other nucleotide sequences from this sample produce the same CDR3. The chain couples TRBV30 to TRBJ1-3, with a weak D call TRBD1 (6 bases). V gave up 4 bases and J gave up 2 bases, with 12 bases separating them. Germline CDR1 reads GTSNPN; CDR2 reads SVGIG (reference sequence). This CDR3 has 14 residues. The CDR3 loop reads CAWTPTGPGNTIYF. The DNA of the CDR3 is TGTGCCTGGACCCCGACAGGACCTGGAAACACCATATATTTT.

This sequence joins TRBV18 and TRBJ2-2; 7 nucleotides agree with TRBD1. The CDR3 loop spans 16 amino acids. Trimming cost V 0 bases and J 5 bases; bases outside gene matches: 6. The germline V gene encodes CDR1 KGHSH and CDR2 LQKENI. CDR3: CASSPPGRGRTGELFF. The CDR3 region has the DNA TGTGCCAGCTCACCACCGGGTAGGGGGCGAACCGGGGAGCTGTTTTTT.

The gene calls are TRBV28 and TRBJ1-2, with 11 bases lining up with TRBD1. This CDR3 contains 15 residues. V gave up 2 bases and J gave up 5 bases; unmatched junction bases: 4. Germline CDR1 is MDHEN and CDR2 is SYDVKM. CDR3 sequence (DNA): TGTGCCAGCAGTTTACCCGGACAGGGGGCGTATGGCTACACCTTC. This gives the protein CASSLPGQGAYGYTF.

The chain carries TRBV20-1 and TRBJ2-2, with TRBD1 identical over 7 bases. Trimming removed 3 bases from V and 1 base from J; junction bases left unmatched: 2. CDR3 length equals 14 residues. CDR1 DFQATT and CDR2 SNEGSKA come from the germline V gene (reference sequence). The DNA for the CDR3 is TGCAGTGCTAGTAGGGGGCTGAACACCGGGGAGCTGTTTTTT. Protein: CSASRGLNTGELFF.

The gene calls are TRBV12-3 or TRBV12-4 and TRBJ2-5; D may be TRBD2 (5 bases). The CDR3 has 12 residues. V gave up 10 bases and J gave up 5 bases, with 14 bases separating them. The CDR3 sequence is CATRRVGETQYF. In DNA, the CDR3 is TGTGCCACTCGGCGGGTAGGGGAGACCCAGTACTTC.

This chain joins TRBV2 and TRBJ1-2, with unresolved D. CDR3 size: 16 residues. The germline CDR1 and CDR2 sequences are SNHLY and FYNNEI. V dropped 0 bases and J dropped 2 bases, with 13 bases sitting between them. This CDR3 reads CASSEALSTLNYGYTF. CDR3 in DNA: TGTGCCAGCAGTGAAGCGCTATCCACCTTAAACTATGGCTACACCTTC.

The genes are TRBV10-1 and TRBJ2-1; 8 positions agree with TRBD2. The junction had 14 bases not matched to a gene; V was cut back by 9 bases and J by 7 bases. The CDR3 has 15 amino acids. From germline, CDR1 is WNHNN and CDR2 SYGVQD (reference sequence). CDR3 DNA sequence: TGCGCCAGTCCTCGATTGAGCGGGAGTGGGAATGAGCAGTTCTTC. Protein product: CASPRLSGSGNEQFF.

This chain links TRBV19 with TRBJ2-1; TRBD2 might be the D (6 bases). Trimming took off 3 bases at V and 5 bases at J, with 14 bases between the two ends. CDR1 and CDR2 from the germline V gene are LNHDA and SQIVND (reference sequence). CDR3 length equals 15 residues. CDR3 region: CASSIGGTLNNEQFF. The CDR3 bases are TGTGCCAGTAGTATTGGAGGGACGCTCAACAATGAGCAGTTCTTC.